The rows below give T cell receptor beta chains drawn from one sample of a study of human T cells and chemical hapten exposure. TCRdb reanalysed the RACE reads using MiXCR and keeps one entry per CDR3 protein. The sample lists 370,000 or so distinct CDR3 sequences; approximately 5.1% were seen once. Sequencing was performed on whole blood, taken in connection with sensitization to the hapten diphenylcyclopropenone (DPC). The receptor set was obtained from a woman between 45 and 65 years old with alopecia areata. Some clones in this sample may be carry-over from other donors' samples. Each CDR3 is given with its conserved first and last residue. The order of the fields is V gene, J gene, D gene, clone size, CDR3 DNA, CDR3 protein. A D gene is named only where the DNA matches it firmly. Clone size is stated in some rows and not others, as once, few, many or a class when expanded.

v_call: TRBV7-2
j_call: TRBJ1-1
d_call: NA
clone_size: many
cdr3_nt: TGTGCCAGCAGCTCACGCTCTCACACTGAAGCTTTCTTT
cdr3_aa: CASSSRSHTEAFF

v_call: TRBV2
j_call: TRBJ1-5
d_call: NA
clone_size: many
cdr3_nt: TGTGCCAGCAGTGAAAGTCAGCCCCAGCATTTT
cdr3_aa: CASSESQPQHF

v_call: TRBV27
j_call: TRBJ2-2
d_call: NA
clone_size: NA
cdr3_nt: TGTGCCAGCACCTTCATAACTGGGTCAACCGGGGAGCTGTTTTTT
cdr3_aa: CASTFITGSTGELFF

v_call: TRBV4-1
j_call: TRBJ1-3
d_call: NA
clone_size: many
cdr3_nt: TGCGCCAGCAGCCAGGGTGGCGCCATCTTCTCTGGAAACACCATATATTTT
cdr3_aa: CASSQGGAIFSGNTIYF

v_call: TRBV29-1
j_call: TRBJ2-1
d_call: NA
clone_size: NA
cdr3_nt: TGCAGCGTTGAAGATCGAGACATTGAGCAGTTCTTC
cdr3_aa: CSVEDRDIEQFF

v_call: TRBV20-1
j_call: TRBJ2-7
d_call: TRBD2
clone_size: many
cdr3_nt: TGCAGTGCTTTAACTAGCGGGAGGGCCTACGAGCAGTACTTC
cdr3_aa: CSALTSGRAYEQYF

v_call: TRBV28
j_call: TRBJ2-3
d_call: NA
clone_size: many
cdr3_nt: TGTGCCAGCCTAGAGGAGGTGGCAGATACGCAGTATTTT
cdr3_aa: CASLEEVADTQYF

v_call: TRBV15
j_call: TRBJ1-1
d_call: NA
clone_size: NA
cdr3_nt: TGTGCCACCAGCCCTGGCCCCCGGAACACTGAAGCTTTCTTT
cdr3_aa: CATSPGPRNTEAFF

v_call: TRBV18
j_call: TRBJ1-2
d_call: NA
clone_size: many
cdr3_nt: TGTGCCAGCTCACCTCGGCAGGGAAGTAACTATGGCTACACCTTC
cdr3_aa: CASSPRQGSNYGYTF

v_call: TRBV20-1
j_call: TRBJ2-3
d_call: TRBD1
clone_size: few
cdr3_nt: TGCAGTGCCCTACCGGACAGGGCAGATACGCAGTATTTT
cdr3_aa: CSALPDRADTQYF

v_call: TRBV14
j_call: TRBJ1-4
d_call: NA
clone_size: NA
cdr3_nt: TGTGCCAGCAGCCATCAAGGGAGGAATGAAAAACTGTTTTTT
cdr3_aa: CASSHQGRNEKLFF

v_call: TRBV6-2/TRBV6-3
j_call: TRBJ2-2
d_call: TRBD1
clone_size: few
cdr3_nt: TGTGCCAGCAGTTACAGGGGACAGGGGGCTAACACCGGGGAGCTGTTTTTT
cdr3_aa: CASSYRGQGANTGELFF

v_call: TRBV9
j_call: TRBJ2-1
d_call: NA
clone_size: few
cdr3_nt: TGTGCCAGCAGCGTAGGGCTCGTCAACAATGAGCAGTTCTTC
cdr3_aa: CASSVGLVNNEQFF

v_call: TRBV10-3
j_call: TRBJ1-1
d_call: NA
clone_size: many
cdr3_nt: TGTGCCATCAGGGCTGGGGACACTGAAGCTTTCTTT
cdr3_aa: CAIRAGDTEAFF

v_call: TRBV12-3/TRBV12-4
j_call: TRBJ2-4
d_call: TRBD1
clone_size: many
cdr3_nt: TGTGCCAGCAGCCCCACACAGGGGGTAGCCAAAAACATTCAGTACTTC
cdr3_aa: CASSPTQGVAKNIQYF

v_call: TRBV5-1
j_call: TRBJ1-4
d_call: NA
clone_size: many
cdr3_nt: TGCGCCAGCAGCTTGGGGAGAGGGGATGGTGAAAAACTGTTTTTT
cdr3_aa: CASSLGRGDGEKLFF

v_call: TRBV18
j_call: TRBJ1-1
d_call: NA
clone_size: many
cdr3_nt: TGTGCCAGCTCACCACCGGCGGTTACTGAAGCTTTCTTT
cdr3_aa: CASSPPAVTEAFF

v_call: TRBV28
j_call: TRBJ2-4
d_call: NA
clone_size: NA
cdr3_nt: TGTGCCAGCAGTTTACAGGACATTCAGTACTTC
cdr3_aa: CASSLQDIQYF

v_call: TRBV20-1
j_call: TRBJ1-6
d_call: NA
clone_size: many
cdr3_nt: TGCAGTGCTAGAGATCCTCGCGGTCTCTCACCCCTCCACTTT
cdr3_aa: CSARDPRGLSPLHF

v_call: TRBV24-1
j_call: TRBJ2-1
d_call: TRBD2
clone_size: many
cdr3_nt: TGTGCCACCAGTAAGACTAGCGGGGGAGGTAATGAGCAGTTCTTC
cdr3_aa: CATSKTSGGGNEQFF

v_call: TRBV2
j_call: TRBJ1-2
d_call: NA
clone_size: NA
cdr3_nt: TGTGCCAGCATAACAGACAGCCTCTATGGCTACACCTTC
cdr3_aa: CASITDSLYGYTF

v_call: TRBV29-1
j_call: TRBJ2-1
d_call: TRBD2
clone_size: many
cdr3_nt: TGCAGCGGGACTAGCGGGAGCTTAGATGAGCAGTTCTTC
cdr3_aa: CSGTSGSLDEQFF

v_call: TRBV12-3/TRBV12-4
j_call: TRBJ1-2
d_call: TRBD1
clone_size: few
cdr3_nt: TGTGCCAGCAGTTTAAGGGGGCGAAGGGAAGGCTACACCTTC
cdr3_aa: CASSLRGRREGYTF

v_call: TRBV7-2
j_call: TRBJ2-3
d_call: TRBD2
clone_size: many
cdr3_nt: TGTGCCAGCAGCTTTCTAATTTTAGCGGGGGGCACAGATACGCAGTATTTT
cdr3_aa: CASSFLILAGGTDTQYF

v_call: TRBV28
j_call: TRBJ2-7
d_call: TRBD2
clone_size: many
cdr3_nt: TGTGCCAGCAGCCCGGGACTAGCGGGAGGAGGGCACGAGCAGTACTTC
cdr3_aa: CASSPGLAGGGHEQYF

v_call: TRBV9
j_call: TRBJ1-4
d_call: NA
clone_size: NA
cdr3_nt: TGTGCCAGCAGCGTGGGAGGGAGAGGTGGCGAAAAACTGTTTTTT
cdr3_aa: CASSVGGRGGEKLFF

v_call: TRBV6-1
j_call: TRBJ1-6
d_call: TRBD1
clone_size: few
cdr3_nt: TGTGCCAGCAGGGGGACAGAGAGCTCCTATAATTCACCCCTCCACTTT
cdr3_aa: CASRGTESSYNSPLHF

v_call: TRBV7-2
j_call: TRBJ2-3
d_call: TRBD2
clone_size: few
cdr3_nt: TGTGCCAGCAGCTTAGCCACGGGGGGGATTGGAGATACGCAGTATTTT
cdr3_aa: CASSLATGGIGDTQYF

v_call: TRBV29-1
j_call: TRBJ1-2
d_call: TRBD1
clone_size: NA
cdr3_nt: TGCAGCGCCCCAGGACAGGGTGTCGGCTACACCTTC
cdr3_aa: CSAPGQGVGYTF